This T cell receptor beta chain originates from a study of tumor and adjacent non-tumor tissue in lung cancer. TCRbeta libraries were built with three rounds of nested PCR, modified from ARM-PCR. From the multiplex PCR reads, TCRdb called clonotypes with MiXCR, one entry per CDR3 protein. This repertoire shows more than 85,000 distinct CDR3 sequences, around two thirds found once; its top ten account for 15%. The template was RNA from unsorted bulk tissue. The germline gives CDR1 MNHNY, CDR2 SVGAGI (reference sequence). The CDR3 comprises 12 residues, both ends counted. This clonotype has a single count. This is likely a read error, given that the CDR3 carries no conserved phenylalanine or tryptophan at its end. The limits of the CDR3 on the DNA are not certain, so only TCRdb's listed CDR3 is given.

The chain carries TRBV6-6 and TRBJ1-2; the table's D call TRBD1 went unverified against the DNA. The source is a man aged 65 to 85 with non-small cell lung cancer. The specimen sequenced was lung tumor tissue. CDR3 residues: CARSPPGQPCTL.